This T cell receptor beta chain was sequenced during a study of T cell responses to AZD1222 COVID-19 vaccine. About the study: Researchers grouped second doses given at about 4 or about 12 weeks into one pool.

Some clones are missing from TCRdb's copy, which holds only in-frame ones; the method was immunoSEQ multiplex PCR. The profile shows around 100,000 clones, roughly 84% of them singletons. The sequence was collected from an adult in good health. The sample in question was peripheral blood, obtained on day 0 of AZD1222 vaccination.

The CDR3 loop reads CASSLDPGSSYNEQFF. In nucleotides, the CDR3 is TGCGCCAGCAGCCTCGACCCAGGAAGCTCCTACAATGAGCAGTTCTTC. The chain is built from TRBV5-1 and TRBJ2-1; D not resolved. V was trimmed by 4 bases and J by 0 bases, leaving 14 bases between them. Germline CDR1 SGHRS, CDR2 YFSETQ. The length of the CDR3 is 16 residues.